Each of the 21 T cell receptor beta chains below was sequenced from the same sample in a study of early stage breast cancer tumors. Repertoires were generated with immunoSEQ multiplex PCR, while TCRdb's copy carries only in-frame clones and drops some. In the table there are 5,900 or so clones, about two thirds of which are singletons. The sequencing sample was made of breast tumor tissue. These TCRs come from a person between 60 and 70 years old with breast cancer.

The J gene is TRBJ2-7, the V gene TRBV5-5; D perhaps matches TRBD1 (6 bases). V was clipped by 0 bases and J by 2 bases, with 9 bases between them. The length of the CDR3 is 14 residues. Germline V gene sequence: CDR1 SGHKS, CDR2 YYEKEE (reference sequence). CDR3 DNA: TGTGCCAGCAGCTTGGGACAGGCTACCTACGAGCAGTACTTC. It codes for CASSLGQATYEQYF.

This chain uses TRBV11-2 with TRBJ2-5; D unresolved. The V end lost 2 bases, the J end lost 4 bases, and 8 bases lay between the germline ends. Germline CDR1 reads SGHAT; CDR2 reads FQNNGV. The CDR3 sequence is 13 residues long. CDR3 loop: CASSLTGVETQYF. The CDR3 bases are TGTGCCAGCAGCTTAACTGGAGTAGAGACCCAGTACTTC.

This rearrangement joins TRBV29-1 to TRBJ1-1; no definite D call. V was trimmed by 4 bases and J by 0 bases, leaving 12 bases between them. The germline V gene encodes CDR1 SQVTM and CDR2 ANQGSEA. The length of the CDR3 is 14 residues. The CDR3 DNA reads TGCAGCGTTGTAACCTTCCCCTTGAACACTGAAGCTTTCTTT. It specifies CSVVTFPLNTEAFF.

This sequence joins TRBV14 and TRBJ2-1; the match to TRBD2 covers 11 bases. V dropped 3 bases and J dropped 15; count of bases not matched to a gene: 13. CDR3 length: 15 residues. Germline CDR1 reads SGHDN; CDR2 reads FVKESK. CDR3 in amino acids: CASSQVAGGLSARFF. CDR3 sequence (DNA): TGTGCCAGCAGCCAGGTAGCGGGGGGGCTTTCTGCACGGTTCTTC.

There are a few counts of this clone. V usage is TRBV5-1 and J usage is TRBJ1-1, with D perhaps TRBD1 (5 bases). CDR3 length: 16 amino acids. Trimming removed 3 bases from V and 3 bases from J, with 18 bases in between. The germline gives CDR1 SGHRS, CDR2 YFSETQ. The CDR3 DNA follows: TGCGCCAGCAGCTGGCTCGGGGGACTGGGGGACACTGAAGCTTTCTTT. It codes for CASSWLGGLGDTEAFF.

This clone was found once. J is TRBJ2-7 and V is TRBV9; D not certain. Between the trimmed V and J ends, which lost 0 bases and 2 bases, there was a span of 6 bases. The CDR3 covers 13 residues. Germline CDR1 SGDLS, CDR2 YYNGEE. This CDR3 is CASSVGGTYEQYF. In DNA, the CDR3 is TGTGCCAGCAGCGTAGGAGGCACCTACGAGCAGTACTTC.

The gene calls are TRBV27 and TRBJ1-5; 9 nucleotides align to TRBD1. The germline gives CDR1 MNHEY, CDR2 SMNVEV (reference sequence). The CDR3 spans 16 residues. Trimming took 7 bases from V and 7 from J; bases not matched to a gene: 14. Here the CDR3 reads CASTQMGQGLRQPQHF. The CDR3 nucleotides are TGTGCCAGCACCCAAATGGGACAGGGCCTTCGGCAGCCCCAGCATTTT.

This chain links TRBV5-4 with TRBJ2-5; 16 nucleotides match TRBD2. The CDR3 is 17 residues long. After removal of 4 bases from V and 5 bases from J, the junction contained 8 bases not matched to a gene. Germline CDR1 is SGHNT and CDR2 is YYREEE (reference sequence). In DNA, the CDR3 is TGTGCCAGCAGCCCGGGACTAGCGGGGGGGCCGGAGGAGACCCAGTACTTC. This codes for CASSPGLAGGPEETQYF.

The chain joins TRBV7-2 to TRBJ2-7, with 7 positions matching TRBD2. This CDR3 region has 15 residues. Germline-derived CDR1 and CDR2 are SGHTA and FQGNSA. V was pared by 0 bases and J by 4 bases, with 6 bases of the junction left unmatched. CDR3 DNA: TGTGCCAGCAGCTTAGCCAGCGGCGGGAGTTACGAGCAGTACTTC. Translation: CASSLASGGSYEQYF. Looking up the rest from reference TRBV7-2 and TRBJ2-7 gives the full variable domain: GAGVSQSPSNKVTEKGKDVELRCDPISGHTALYWYRQSLGQGLEFLIYFQGNSAPDKSGLPSDRFSAERTGGSVSTLTIQRTQQEDSAVYLCASSLASGGSYEQYFGPGTRLTVT.

The genes are TRBV2 and TRBJ1-2; 7 nucleotides agree with TRBD1. Looked up from germline, CDR1 is SNHLY and CDR2 is FYNNEI. The CDR3 is 15 residues long. V dropped 4 bases and J dropped 2; count of bases not matched to a gene: 7. The DNA for the CDR3 is TGTGCCAGCAGTGGAAAGACAGGGATGAACTATGGCTACACCTTC. This codes for CASSGKTGMNYGYTF.

Comment on this clone: This sample also contains other DNA sequences that code for the same CDR3. This chain joins TRBV6-4 and TRBJ1-1; 7 bases are a match to TRBD1. The germline V gene encodes CDR1 MRHNA and CDR2 SNTAGT. V shed 8 bases and J 3 bases; nucleotides not matched to a gene: 12. This CDR3 comprises 15 residues. The CDR3 sequence: CASSRTGRYDTEAFF. DNA for the CDR3: TGTGCCAGCTCTAGGACAGGCCGATATGACACTGAAGCTTTCTTT.

The genes are TRBV19 and TRBJ2-7; no firm D call. The V gene's germline CDR1 is LNHDA and CDR2 SQIVND (reference sequence). The CDR3 has 13 residues. Trimming left V 3 bases short and J 0 bases short, with 6 bases between. The CDR3: CASSMSLSYEQYF. In DNA form, the CDR3 reads TGTGCCAGTAGTATGAGCCTCTCCTACGAGCAGTACTTC.

The chain links TRBV27 to TRBJ1-2; TRBD1 aligns across 7 bases. The junction had 11 bases not matched to a gene; V was cut back by 2 bases and J by 2 bases. This CDR3 region has 17 residues. Germline CDR1 is MNHEY and CDR2 is SMNVEV (reference sequence). CDR3 DNA: TGTGCCAGCAGTTTAGGCCCCCTGGAGGGGGCAAACTATGGCTACACCTTC. Protein product: CASSLGPLEGANYGYTF.

J is TRBJ1-5 and V is TRBV7-2, with D perhaps TRBD1 (6 bases). Germline CDR1 SGHTA, CDR2 FQGNSA. The CDR3 totals 13 residues. Trimming took off 1 base at V and 6 bases at J, with 7 bases between the two ends. The CDR3 bases are TGTGCCAGCAGCTTAGAGGGGGGTCAGCCCCAGCATTTT. Its translation: CASSLEGGQPQHF.

Judged by abundance, this clone is medium-sized. The chain recombines TRBV7-2 with TRBJ2-1; 9 bases fit TRBD2. The J segment lost 1 base and the V segment lost 7 bases, leaving 2 bases of the junction unmatched. The CDR3 runs 14 residues. The germline V gene has CDR1 SGHTA and CDR2 FQGNSA. DNA of the CDR3: TGTGCCAGCAAGGCGGGGGGGTCCTACAATGAGCAGTTCTTC. This codes for CASKAGGSYNEQFF.

The table lists this clone with a few counts. In DNA, the CDR3 is TGTGCCAGCAGCCTACGTGGAAGTAATGGCTACACCTTC. Its protein is CASSLRGSNGYTF. This rearrangement joins TRBV9 to TRBJ1-2; D not resolved. This CDR3 contains 13 residues. Germline V lookup: CDR1 SGDLS, CDR2 YYNGEE. V dropped 4 bases and J dropped 6 bases, with 13 bases sitting between them.

The chain carries TRBV19 and TRBJ2-1, with a tentative D call TRBD1 (7 bases). CDR3 length equals 15 residues. V lost 10 bases and J 3 bases, leaving 19 bases between the germline ends. Germline loops: CDR1 LNHDA, CDR2 SQIVND (reference sequence). The DNA for the CDR3 is TGTGCCACCTCTCCTACAGGGGAGGACTACAATGAGCAGTTCTTC. Translation: CATSPTGEDYNEQFF.

The chain links TRBV2 to TRBJ1-5; possibly TRBD1 for D (5 bases). CDR1 SNHLY and CDR2 FYNNEI come from the germline V gene. CDR3 length equals 14 residues. V was pared by 4 bases and J by 1 base, with 8 bases between. The DNA of the CDR3 is TGTGCCAGCAGTGTGTGGGGGAGCAATCAGCCCCAGCATTTT. Protein sequence: CASSVWGSNQPQHF.

This rearrangement joins TRBV4-1 to TRBJ2-7; no clear D. There are 13 residues in the CDR3. V lost 4 bases and J 5 bases, leaving 12 bases between the germline ends. CDR1 is MGHRA and CDR2 is YSYEKL in the germline V gene. CDR3: CASSPDFLNEQYF. CDR3 DNA sequence: TGCGCCAGCAGCCCTGATTTTTTGAACGAGCAGTACTTC.

The table lists this clone with a few counts. The chain employs TRBV7-2 and TRBJ2-3; D might be TRBD2 (5 bases). The V end lost 3 bases, the J end lost 0 bases, and 13 bases lay between the germline ends. The CDR3 has 16 residues. The germline CDR1 and CDR2 sequences are SGHTA and FQGNSA. CDR3 nucleotides: TGTGCCAGCAGCTTTCGGACTTGGACTAGCACAGATACGCAGTATTTT. This gives the protein CASSFRTWTSTDTQYF.

The rearrangement joins TRBV5-8 to TRBJ1-3; unclear D gene. Trimming removed 6 bases at V and 0 bases at J, with 7 bases between. Germline lookup yields CDR1 SGHTS and CDR2 YDEGEE. This CDR3 spans 13 amino acids. CDR3 nucleotide sequence: TGTGCCAGCACCCGTTCCTCTGGAAACACCATATATTTT. Translated: CASTRSSGNTIYF.